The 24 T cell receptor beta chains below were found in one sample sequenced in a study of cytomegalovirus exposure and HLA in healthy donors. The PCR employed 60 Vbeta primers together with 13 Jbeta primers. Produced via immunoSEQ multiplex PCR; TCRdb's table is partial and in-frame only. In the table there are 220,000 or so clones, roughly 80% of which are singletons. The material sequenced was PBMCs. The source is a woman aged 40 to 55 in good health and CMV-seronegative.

The CDR3 reads CAWSVWDRVNTEAFF. The CDR3 bases are TGTGCCTGGAGTGTTTGGGACAGGGTGAACACTGAAGCTTTCTTT. The gene calls are TRBV30 and TRBJ1-1; 9 nucleotides agree with TRBD1. Looked up from germline, CDR1 is GTSNPN and CDR2 is SVGIG (reference sequence). The CDR3 extends over 15 amino acids. V was clipped by 0 bases and J by 0 bases; unmatched bases: 2.

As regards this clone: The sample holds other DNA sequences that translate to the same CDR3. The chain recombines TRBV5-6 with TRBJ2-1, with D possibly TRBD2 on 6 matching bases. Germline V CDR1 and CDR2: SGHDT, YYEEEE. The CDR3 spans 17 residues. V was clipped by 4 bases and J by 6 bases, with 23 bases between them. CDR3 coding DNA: TGTGCCAGCAGCCACCGGGGGAGCGGACTAACGTCCAATGAGCAGTTCTTC. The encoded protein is CASSHRGSGLTSNEQFF.

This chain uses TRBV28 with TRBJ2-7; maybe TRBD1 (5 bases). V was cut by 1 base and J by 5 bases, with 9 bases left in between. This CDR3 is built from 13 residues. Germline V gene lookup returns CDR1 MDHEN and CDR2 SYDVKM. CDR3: CASSLSGPHEQYF. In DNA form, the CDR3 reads TGTGCCAGCAGTTTATCAGGGCCCCACGAGCAGTACTTC.

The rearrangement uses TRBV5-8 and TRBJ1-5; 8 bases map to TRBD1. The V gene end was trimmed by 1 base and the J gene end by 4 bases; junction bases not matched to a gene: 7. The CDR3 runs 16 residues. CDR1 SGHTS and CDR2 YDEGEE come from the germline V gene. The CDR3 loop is CASSLLWDRRNQPQHF. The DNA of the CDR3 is TGTGCCAGCAGCTTGTTATGGGACAGGCGAAATCAGCCCCAGCATTTT.

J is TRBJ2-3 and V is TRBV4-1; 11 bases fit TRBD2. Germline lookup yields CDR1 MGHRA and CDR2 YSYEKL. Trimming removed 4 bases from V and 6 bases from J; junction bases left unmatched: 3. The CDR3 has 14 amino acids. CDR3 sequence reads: CASSPGLAVDTQYF. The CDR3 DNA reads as TGCGCCAGCAGCCCGGGACTAGCGGTGGATACGCAGTATTTT.

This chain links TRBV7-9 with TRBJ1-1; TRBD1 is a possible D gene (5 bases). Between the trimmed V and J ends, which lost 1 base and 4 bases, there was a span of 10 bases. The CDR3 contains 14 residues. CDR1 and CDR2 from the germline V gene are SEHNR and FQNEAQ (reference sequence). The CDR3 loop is CASSLDGGGTEAFF. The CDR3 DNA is TGTGCCAGCAGCTTAGATGGGGGAGGCACTGAAGCTTTCTTT. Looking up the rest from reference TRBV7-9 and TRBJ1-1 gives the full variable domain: DTGVSQNPRHKITKRGQNVTFRCDPISEHNRLYWYRQTLGQGPEFLTYFQNEAQLEKSRLLSDRFSAERPKGSFSTLEIQRTEQGDSAMYLCASSLDGGGTEAFFGQGTRLTVV.

The CDR3 DNA follows: TGCAGCGTCGGACACTACTCTGGAAACACCATATATTTT. As protein: CSVGHYSGNTIYF. The rearrangement joins TRBV29-1 to TRBJ1-3; TRBD1 might be the D (5 bases). The V end was cut by 6 bases, the J end by 0 bases, with 9 bases between. The CDR3 extends over 13 amino acids. Per germline, CDR1 SQVTM and CDR2 ANQGSEA.

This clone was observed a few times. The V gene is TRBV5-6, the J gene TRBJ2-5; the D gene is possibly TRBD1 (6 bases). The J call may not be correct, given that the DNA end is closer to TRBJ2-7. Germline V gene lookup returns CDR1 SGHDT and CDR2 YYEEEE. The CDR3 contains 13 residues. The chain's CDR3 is CASSWGRTAEQYF. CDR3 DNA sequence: TGTGCCAGCAGCTGGGGACGGACAGCCGAGCAGTACTTC.

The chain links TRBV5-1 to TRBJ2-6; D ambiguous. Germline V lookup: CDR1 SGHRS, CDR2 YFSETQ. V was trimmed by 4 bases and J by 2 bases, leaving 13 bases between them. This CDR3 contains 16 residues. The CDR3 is CASSPVAVPGANVLTF. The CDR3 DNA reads TGCGCCAGCAGCCCTGTAGCCGTGCCTGGGGCCAACGTCCTGACTTTC.

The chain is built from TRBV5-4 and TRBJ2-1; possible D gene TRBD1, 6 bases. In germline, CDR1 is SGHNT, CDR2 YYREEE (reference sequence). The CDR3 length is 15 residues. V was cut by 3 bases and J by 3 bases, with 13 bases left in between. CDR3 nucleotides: TGTGCCAGCAGCTCTGGGGGCTCGGGCTACAATGAGCAGTTCTTC. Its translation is CASSSGGSGYNEQFF.

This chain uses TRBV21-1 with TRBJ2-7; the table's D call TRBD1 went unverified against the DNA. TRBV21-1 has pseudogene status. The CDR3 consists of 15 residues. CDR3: CASSKVVVTGYEQYF. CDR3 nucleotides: TGTGCCAGCAGCAAAGTTGTCGTGACAGGCTACGAGCAGTACTTC.

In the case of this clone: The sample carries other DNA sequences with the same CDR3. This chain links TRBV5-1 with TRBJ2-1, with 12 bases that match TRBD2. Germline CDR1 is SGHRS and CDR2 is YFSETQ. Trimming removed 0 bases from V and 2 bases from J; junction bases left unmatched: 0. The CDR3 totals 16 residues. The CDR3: CASSLGLAGAYNEQFF. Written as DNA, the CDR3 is TGCGCCAGCAGCTTGGGACTAGCGGGAGCCTACAATGAGCAGTTCTTC.

CDR3 region: CASKTGSSTDTQYF. For the CDR3, the DNA is TGTGCCAGTAAAACAGGGTCTAGCACAGATACGCAGTATTTT. V usage is TRBV19 and J usage is TRBJ2-3; perhaps TRBD1 as D (6 bases). This CDR3 has 14 amino acids. In germline, CDR1 is LNHDA, CDR2 SQIVND (reference sequence). V lost 7 bases to trimming and J lost 0 bases, with 11 bases between them.

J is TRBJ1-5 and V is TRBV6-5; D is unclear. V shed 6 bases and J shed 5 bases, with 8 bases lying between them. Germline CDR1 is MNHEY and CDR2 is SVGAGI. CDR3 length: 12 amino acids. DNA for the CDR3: TGTGCCAGCAGCCACGGTGATCAGCCCCAGCATTTT. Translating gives CASSHGDQPQHF.

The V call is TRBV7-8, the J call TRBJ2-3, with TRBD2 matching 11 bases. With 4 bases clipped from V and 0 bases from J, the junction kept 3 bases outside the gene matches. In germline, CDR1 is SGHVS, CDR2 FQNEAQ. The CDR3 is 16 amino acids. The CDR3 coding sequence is TGTGCCAGCAGCTCGTGGACTAGCGGGAGCACAGATACGCAGTATTTT. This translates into CASSSWTSGSTDTQYF. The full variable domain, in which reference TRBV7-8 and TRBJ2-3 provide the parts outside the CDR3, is GAGVSQSPRYKVAKRGQDVALRCDPISGHVSLFWYQQALGQGPEFLTYFQNEAQLDKSGLPSDRFFAERPEGSVSTLKIQRTQQEDSAVYLCASSSWTSGSTDTQYFGPGTRLTVL.

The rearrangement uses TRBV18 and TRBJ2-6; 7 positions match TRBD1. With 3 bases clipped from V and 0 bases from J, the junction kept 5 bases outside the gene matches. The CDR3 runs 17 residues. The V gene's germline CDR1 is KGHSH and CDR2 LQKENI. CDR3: CASSPLTGVSGANVLTF. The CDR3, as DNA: TGTGCCAGCTCACCGCTAACAGGGGTCTCTGGGGCCAACGTCCTGACTTTC.

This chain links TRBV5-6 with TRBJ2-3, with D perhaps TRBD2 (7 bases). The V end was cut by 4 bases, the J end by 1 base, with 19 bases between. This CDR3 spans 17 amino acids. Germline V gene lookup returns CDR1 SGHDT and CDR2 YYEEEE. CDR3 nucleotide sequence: TGTGCCAGCAGCAAAGGGTGGGGGGGGCCGCGCACAGATACGCAGTATTTT. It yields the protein CASSKGWGGPRTDTQYF.

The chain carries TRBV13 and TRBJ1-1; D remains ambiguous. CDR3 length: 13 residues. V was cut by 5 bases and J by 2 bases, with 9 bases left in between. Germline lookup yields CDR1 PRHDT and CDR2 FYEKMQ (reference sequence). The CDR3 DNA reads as TGTGCCAGCAGCAATACAAGAAACACTGAAGCTTTCTTT. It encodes CASSNTRNTEAFF.

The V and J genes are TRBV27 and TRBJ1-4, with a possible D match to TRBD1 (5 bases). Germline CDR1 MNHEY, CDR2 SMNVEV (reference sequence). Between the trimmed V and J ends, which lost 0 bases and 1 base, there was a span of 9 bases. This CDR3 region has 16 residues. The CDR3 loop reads CASSLSGQGTNEKLFF. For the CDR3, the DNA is TGTGCCAGCAGTTTATCGGGGCAGGGAACTAATGAAAAACTGTTTTTT. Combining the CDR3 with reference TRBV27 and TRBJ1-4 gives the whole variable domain EAQVTQNPRYLITVTGKKLTVTCSQNMNHEYMSWYRQDPGLGLRQIYYSMNVEVTDKGDVPEGYKVSRKEKRNFPLILESPSPNQTSLYFCASSLSGQGTNEKLFFGSGTQLSVL.

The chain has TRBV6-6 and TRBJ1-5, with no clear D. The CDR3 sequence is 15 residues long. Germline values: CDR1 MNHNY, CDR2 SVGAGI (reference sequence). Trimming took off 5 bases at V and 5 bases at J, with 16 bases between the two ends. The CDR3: CASSQASGPDQPQHF. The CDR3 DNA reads TGTGCCAGCAGTCAGGCATCTGGGCCGGATCAGCCCCAGCATTTT.

The CDR3 DNA reads TGTGCCAGCAGCGTAGGCGGAGCGGGAGTAAACCAAGAGACCCAGTACTTC. Translated, it gives CASSVGGAGVNQETQYF. V usage is TRBV9 and J usage is TRBJ2-5; 8 bases map to TRBD2. V lost 0 bases, J lost 0 bases, and 7 bases stayed unmatched. This CDR3 is 17 amino acids long. CDR1 SGDLS and CDR2 YYNGEE come from the germline V gene.

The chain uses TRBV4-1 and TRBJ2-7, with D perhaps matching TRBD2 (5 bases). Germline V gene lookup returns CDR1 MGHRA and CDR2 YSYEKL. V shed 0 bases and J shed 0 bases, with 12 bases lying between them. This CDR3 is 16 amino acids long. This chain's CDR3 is CASSQDPGRRSYEQYF. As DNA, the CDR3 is TGCGCCAGCAGCCAAGATCCGGGAAGGCGCTCCTACGAGCAGTACTTC.

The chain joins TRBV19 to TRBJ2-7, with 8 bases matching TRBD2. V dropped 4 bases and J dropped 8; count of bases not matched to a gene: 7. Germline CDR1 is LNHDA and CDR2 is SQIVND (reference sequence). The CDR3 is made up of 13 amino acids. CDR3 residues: CASSTGTSIQQYF. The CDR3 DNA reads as TGTGCCAGTAGTACTGGGACTAGTATTCAGCAGTACTTC.

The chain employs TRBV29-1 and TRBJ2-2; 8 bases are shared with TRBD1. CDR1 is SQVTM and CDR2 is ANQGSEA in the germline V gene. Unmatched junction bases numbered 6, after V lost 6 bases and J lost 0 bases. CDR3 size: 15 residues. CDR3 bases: TGCAGCGTCCGGGACAGGACTTCGAACACCGGGGAGCTGTTTTTT. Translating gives CSVRDRTSNTGELFF.